The 16 T cell receptor beta chains given below trace back to one sample, sequenced in a study of T cell responses to AZD1222 COVID-19 vaccine. Sequencing used immunoSEQ multiplex PCR; TCRdb keeps in-frame clones, though not all of them. There are approximately 170,000 clones in the sample; around nine tenths occur only once, and around 1.7% lies in the top ten. The source material was peripheral blood, sampled on day 0 of AZD1222 vaccination. The source of these receptors is an adult in good health.

The chain has TRBV19 and TRBJ2-7; 8 nucleotides line up with TRBD1. V lost 3 bases and J lost 5; bases outside the gene matches: 6. This CDR3 is built from 14 residues. Germline CDR1 reads LNHDA; CDR2 reads SQIVND (reference sequence). CDR3 sequence: CASSMGRGLNEQYF. For the CDR3, the DNA is TGTGCCAGTAGTATGGGCAGGGGGCTGAACGAGCAGTACTTC.

The chain carries TRBV7-9 and TRBJ1-4; D ambiguous. The germline V gene has CDR1 SEHNR and CDR2 FQNEAQ (reference sequence). Trimming pared 5 bases from V and 11 bases from J, leaving 12 bases between. This CDR3 contains 12 residues. The CDR3 loop reads CASSTSVRKLFF. Written as DNA, the CDR3 is TGTGCCAGCAGCACCTCGGTGAGGAAACTGTTTTTT.

The sample holds a few counts of this clone. The V call is TRBV19, the J call TRBJ1-5; 8 bases align to TRBD1. Germline-derived CDR1 and CDR2 are LNHDA and SQIVND (reference sequence). The CDR3 has 13 amino acids. V lost 5 bases to trimming and J lost 11 bases; unmatched junction nucleotides: 8. This CDR3 is CASSVSTGAAQHF. As DNA, the CDR3 is TGTGCCAGTAGTGTATCGACAGGGGCTGCCCAGCATTTT.

A word on this clone: Other DNA sequences in this sample translate to the same CDR3. The chain has TRBV7-2 and TRBJ2-7; no firm D call. The CDR3 spans 12 residues. Trimming took 3 bases from V and 4 from J, leaving 7 bases between them. Germline V gene data show CDR1 as SGHTA and CDR2 as FQGNSA. Here the CDR3 reads CASSLALYEQYF. The CDR3 DNA reads as TGTGCCAGCAGCTTGGCTTTGTACGAGCAGTACTTC.

V and J are TRBV6-4 and TRBJ1-5; a weak D match, TRBD1 (6 bases). The CDR3 contains 15 residues. V dropped 2 bases and J dropped 3 bases, with 11 bases sitting between them. The germline V gene encodes CDR1 MRHNA and CDR2 SNTAGT. CDR3 in amino acids: CASSDAGAFNQPQHF. CDR3 bases: TGTGCCAGCAGTGACGCGGGGGCCTTCAATCAGCCCCAGCATTTT.

The V and J genes are TRBV10-3 and TRBJ1-3; no definite D call. V shed 4 bases and J shed 4 bases, with 5 bases lying between them. Germline V gives CDR1 ENHRY, CDR2 SYGVKD. The CDR3 consists of 12 residues. The CDR3 nucleotides read TGTGCCATCAGTGTAAAGGGAAACACCATATATTTT. This sequence encodes CAISVKGNTIYF.

This clone has just one count. This chain connects TRBV12-3 or TRBV12-4 to TRBJ1-1; D is possibly TRBD1 (6 bases). The CDR3 spans 11 residues. V lost 6 bases to trimming and J lost 8 bases, with 10 bases between them. The CDR3 sequence: CASSQDREAFF. CDR3 nucleotide sequence: TGTGCCAGCAGCCAAGACAGGGAAGCTTTCTTT.

This clone was seen a handful of times. The chain joins TRBV19 to TRBJ1-3, with TRBD1 identical over 11 bases. The CDR3 has 19 residues. J was trimmed by 0 bases and V by 6 bases; bases with no gene match: 13. CDR1 is LNHDA, CDR2 SQIVND, per germline (reference sequence). CDR3 bases: TGTGCCAGTAGGCGAATCCCCGGGACAGGGGGATACTCTGGAAACACCATATATTTT. Its protein product is CASRRIPGTGGYSGNTIYF.

V gene TRBV7-2 combines with J gene TRBJ1-3, with D tentatively TRBD1 (5 bases). Trimming took off 1 base at V and 2 bases at J, with 12 bases between the two ends. This CDR3 spans 16 amino acids. Germline V gene data show CDR1 as SGHTA and CDR2 as FQGNSA. CDR3 sequence reads: CASSLVGRVAGNTIYF. CDR3 coding DNA: TGTGCCAGCAGCTTAGTCGGCAGGGTCGCTGGAAACACCATATATTTT.

V gene TRBV6-1 combines with J gene TRBJ2-5; TRBD1 matches at 8 bases. Trimming at V came to 3 bases and at J to 9 bases, leaving 9 bases not matched to a gene. The CDR3 extends over 14 amino acids. Germline lookup yields CDR1 MNHNS and CDR2 SASEGT. The CDR3 here is CASSDTGGQVAQYF. Here the CDR3 DNA reads TGTGCCAGCAGTGATACCGGGGGACAGGTGGCCCAGTACTTC.

This clone appeared a single time. The V gene is TRBV7-2, the J gene TRBJ2-3; 8 nucleotides line up with TRBD2. Unmatched junction bases numbered 6, after V lost 1 base and J lost 0 bases. This CDR3 is 17 amino acids long. Germline assignment: CDR1 SGHTA and CDR2 FQGNSA. The CDR3 DNA reads as TGTGCCAGCAGCTTAGTAAGCAGCGGGAGAAGCACAGATACGCAGTATTTT. Translating gives CASSLVSSGRSTDTQYF.

The V call is TRBV9, the J call TRBJ2-7, with D possibly TRBD2 on 7 matching bases. This CDR3 region has 15 residues. Germline V CDR1 and CDR2: SGDLS, YYNGEE. The germline V and J ends were trimmed by 0 bases and 3 bases, with 13 bases remaining between them. The CDR3 spells CASSVAGGAYYEQYF. The CDR3 DNA reads as TGTGCCAGCAGCGTAGCTGGGGGGGCGTACTACGAGCAGTACTTC.

This sequence joins TRBV30 and TRBJ2-7; 15 bases are a match to TRBD2. Losses at the gene ends were 3 bases for V and 0 bases for J; bases not matched to a gene: 3. CDR1 is GTSNPN and CDR2 is SVGIG in the germline V gene (reference sequence). CDR3 length equals 16 residues. CDR3 in amino acids: CAWSGTSGRSSYEQYF. As DNA, the CDR3 is TGTGCCTGGAGCGGGACTAGCGGGAGGAGCTCCTACGAGCAGTACTTC.

There are a few counts of this clone. V usage is TRBV7-8 and J usage is TRBJ1-2; D ambiguous. This CDR3 has 13 amino acids. Trimming took 5 bases from V and 4 from J, leaving 11 bases between them. Germline V CDR1 and CDR2: SGHVS, FQNEAQ. The CDR3 spells CASSPQAVYGYTF. The CDR3 DNA sequence: TGTGCCAGCAGCCCGCAGGCAGTCTATGGCTACACCTTC.

The V and J genes are TRBV19 and TRBJ1-6; 7 bases agree with TRBD1. This CDR3 comprises 13 residues. Germline lookup yields CDR1 LNHDA and CDR2 SQIVND (reference sequence). Trimming took 3 bases from V and 13 from J; bases not matched to a gene: 6. Written as DNA, the CDR3 is TGTGCCAGTAGTATCGAACAGGGGAGGCCCCTCCACTTT. It encodes CASSIEQGRPLHF.

The chain carries TRBV3-1 (or the pseudogene TRBV3-2) and TRBJ1-6; D gene unclear. The V gene's germline CDR1 is LGHDT and CDR2 YNNKEL (reference sequence). Trimming took 2 bases from V and 12 from J, leaving 11 bases between them. CDR3 length equals 13 residues. The CDR3 DNA sequence: TGTGCCAGCAGCCAACCGCCAAGCCAACCCCTCCACTTT. Its translation: CASSQPPSQPLHF.